The subject of this entry is one TCR beta chain. The antigen remains undetermined. The source of the sample is a study of PD-1 blockade in classical Hodgkin lymphoma. CDR3 size: 14 residues. Trimming at V came to 4 bases and at J to 3 bases, leaving 6 bases not matched to a gene. In germline, CDR1 is SGHNT, CDR2 YYREEE (reference sequence). Time point meaning: cycle 4 day 1 (C4D1), after 6 weeks of nivolumab. Relapse after autologous stem cell transplantation occurred in every patient, and brentuximab vedotin exposure varied. Magnetic negative selection was used to purify CD8+ T cells from thawed PBMCs. Study-level results: It was among complete responders that baseline diversity resembled that of newly diagnosed patients. Baseline TCR diversity was reportedly lower in newly diagnosed patients than in healthy donors. It was reported as lower still in relapsed/refractory patients. TCR diversity in CD4+, not CD8+, cells rose significantly by C4D1.

This table comes from immunoSEQ multiplex PCR, and its TCRdb copy is limited to in-frame clones, with some not included. This table holds 9,300 or so clones, under 80% found once. V gene TRBV5-4 combines with J gene TRBJ1-1; 7 nucleotides agree with TRBD1. The clonotype comes from a human donor with classical Hodgkin lymphoma. The sequences come from CD8+ T cells from blood, collected before the fourth cycle of nivolumab. The chain's CDR3 is CASSPGQEDTEAFF. Written as DNA, the CDR3 is TGTGCCAGCAGCCCTGGACAGGAGGACACTGAAGCTTTCTTT.